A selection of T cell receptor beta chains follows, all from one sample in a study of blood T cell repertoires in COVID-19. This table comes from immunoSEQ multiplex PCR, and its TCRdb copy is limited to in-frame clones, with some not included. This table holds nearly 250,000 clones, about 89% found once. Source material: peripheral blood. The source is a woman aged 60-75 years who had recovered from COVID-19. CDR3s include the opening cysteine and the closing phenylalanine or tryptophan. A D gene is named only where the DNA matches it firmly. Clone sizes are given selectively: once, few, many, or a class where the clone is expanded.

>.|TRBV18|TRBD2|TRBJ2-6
CASSGLAGVGANVLTF
TGTGCCAGCTCAGGCCTAGCGGGGGTAGGGGCCAACGTCCTGACTTTC
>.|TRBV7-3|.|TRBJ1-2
CASSLGGSPNYGYTF
TGTGCCAGCAGCTTAGGGGGCAGCCCAAACTATGGCTACACCTTC
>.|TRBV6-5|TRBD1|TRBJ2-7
CASSGTGIPYEQYF
TGTGCCAGCAGCGGGACAGGGATCCCCTACGAGCAGTACTTC
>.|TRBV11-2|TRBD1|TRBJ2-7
CASSLALGGGRGLYEQYF
TGTGCCAGCAGCTTAGCCCTAGGGGGCGGTCGAGGATTGTACGAGCAGTACTTC
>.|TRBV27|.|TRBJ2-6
CASTKINLGPGANVLTF
TGTGCCAGCACGAAAATTAATCTGGGGCCTGGGGCCAACGTCCTGACTTTC
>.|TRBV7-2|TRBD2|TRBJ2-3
CASSSRGGSADTQYF
TGTGCCAGCAGCTCCCGGGGGGGCAGCGCAGATACGCAGTATTTT
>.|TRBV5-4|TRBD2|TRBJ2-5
CASTTGLGSRPETQYF
TGTGCCAGCACCACGGGACTAGGATCTCGTCCAGAGACCCAGTACTTC
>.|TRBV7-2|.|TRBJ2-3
CASSLVGASDTQYF
TGTGCCAGCAGCTTAGTGGGGGCGTCAGATACGCAGTATTTT
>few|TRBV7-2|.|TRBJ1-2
CASSLDAIPYGYTF
TGTGCCAGCAGCTTAGATGCGATACCCTATGGCTACACCTTC
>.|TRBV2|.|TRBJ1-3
CASSRGGFEGNTIYF
TGTGCCAGCAGTCGGGGAGGTTTTGAAGGAAACACCATATATTTT
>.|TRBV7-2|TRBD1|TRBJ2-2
CASREDRGFTGELFF
TGTGCCAGCAGAGAGGACAGGGGGTTTACCGGGGAGCTGTTTTTT
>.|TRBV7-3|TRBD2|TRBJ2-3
CASSLGRDYTDTQYF
TGTGCCAGCAGCTTAGGGAGGGACTACACAGATACGCAGTATTTT
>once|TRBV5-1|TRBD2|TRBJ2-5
CASSLRGGKRETQYF
TGCGCCAGCAGCTTGCGGGGGGGTAAGAGAGAGACCCAGTACTTC
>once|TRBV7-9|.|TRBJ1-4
CASSPRFGRDEKLFF
TGTGCCAGCAGCCCCAGATTTGGTCGGGATGAAAAACTGTTTTTT
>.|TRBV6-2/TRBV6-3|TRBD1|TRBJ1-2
CASGYRDRSYGYTF
TGTGCCAGCGGTTATCGGGACAGGAGTTATGGCTACACCTTC
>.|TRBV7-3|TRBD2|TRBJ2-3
CASSPLGASGGGADTQYF
TGTGCCAGCAGCCCCCTCGGGGCTAGCGGGGGGGGTGCGGATACGCAGTATTTT
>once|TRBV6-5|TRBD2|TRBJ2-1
CANSRGESEQFF
TGTGCCAACAGTCGGGGGGAAAGTGAGCAGTTCTTC
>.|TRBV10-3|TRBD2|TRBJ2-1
CAISETTSSPQQFF
TGTGCCATCAGTGAGACGACTAGCAGCCCTCAACAGTTCTTC
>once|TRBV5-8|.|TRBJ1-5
CASSPTGLGQPQHF
TGTGCCAGCAGCCCCACAGGGCTAGGGCAGCCCCAGCATTTT
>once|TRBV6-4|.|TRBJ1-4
CASSRQPGDEKLFF
TGTGCCAGCAGCCGACAGCCGGGGGATGAAAAACTGTTTTTT
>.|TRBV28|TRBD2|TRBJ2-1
CASSLTSRNEQFF
TGTGCCAGCAGTCTGACTAGCAGGAATGAGCAGTTCTTC
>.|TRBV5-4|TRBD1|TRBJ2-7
CASSNGQGNSYEQYF
TGTGCCAGCAGCAACGGACAGGGAAACTCCTACGAGCAGTACTTC
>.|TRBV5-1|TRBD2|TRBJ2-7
CASSLRAGGSIYEQYF
TGCGCCAGCAGCTTGAGAGCGGGGGGCTCAATCTACGAGCAGTACTTC
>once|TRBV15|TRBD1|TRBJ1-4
CATSRERQGWSTNEKLFF
TGTGCCACCAGCAGAGAAAGACAGGGATGGTCAACTAATGAAAAACTGTTTTTT
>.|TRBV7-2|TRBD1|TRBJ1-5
CASSATGEDQPQHF
TGTGCCAGCAGCGCGACAGGGGAGGATCAGCCCCAGCATTTT
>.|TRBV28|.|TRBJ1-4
CASRPPGWEKLFF
TGTGCCAGCAGACCCCCCGGTTGGGAAAAACTGTTTTTT
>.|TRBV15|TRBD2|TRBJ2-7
CATRRGGKAEQYF
TGTGCCACCCGTCGGGGGGGCAAGGCCGAGCAGTACTTC
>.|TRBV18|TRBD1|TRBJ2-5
CASSPGTGLPETQYF
TGTGCCAGCTCACCAGGGACAGGCCTCCCAGAGACCCAGTACTTC
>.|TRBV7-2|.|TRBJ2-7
CASSFRVSYEQYF
TGTGCCAGCAGCTTCAGGGTTTCCTACGAGCAGTACTTC
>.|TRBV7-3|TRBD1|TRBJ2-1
CASSFTGTDYNEQFF
TGTGCCAGCAGCTTCACCGGGACAGACTACAATGAGCAGTTCTTC
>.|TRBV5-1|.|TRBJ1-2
CASSFENYGYTF
TGCGCCAGCAGCTTCGAGAACTATGGCTACACCTTC
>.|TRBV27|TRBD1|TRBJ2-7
CASSELPRDRASYEQYF
TGTGCCAGCAGTGAGCTCCCCCGGGACAGGGCTTCCTACGAGCAGTACTTC
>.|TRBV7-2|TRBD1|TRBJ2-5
CASSLGFGQVSSETQYF
TGTGCCAGCAGCTTAGGGTTCGGACAGGTCAGTTCGGAGACCCAGTACTTC
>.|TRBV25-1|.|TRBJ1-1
CASSIAGLDTEAFF
TGTGCCAGCAGTATTGCGGGGCTAGATACTGAAGCTTTCTTT
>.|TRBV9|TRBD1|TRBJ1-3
CASSGDREGTIYF
TGTGCCAGCAGCGGGGACAGGGAAGGCACCATATATTTT